One sample yielded the 11 T cell receptor beta chains listed below, sequenced in a study of CD8+CD57+ T cells in acquired aplastic anemia. Genomic DNA templated the TCR beta VDJ and CDR3 profiling. TCRdb re-derived calls from the reads in MiXCR, one entry per CDR3 protein. Of some 170,000 distinct CDR3 sequences in the sample, around 48% are singletons; the top ten hold 0.85% to 1.3%. Patients who underwent sequencing had shown CD8+CD57+ cell expansion by flow cytometry. Sequenced: sorted CD4+, CD8+, or CD8+CD57+ T cells (not recorded which) from PBMCs. Receptor source: a human donor with aplastic anemia.

The chain links TRBV7-3 to TRBJ2-3; D call uncertain. The CDR3 consists of 13 residues. CDR1 SGHTA and CDR2 FQGTGA come from the germline V gene. With 8 bases removed from V and 3 bases from J, the gap between germline ends came to 12 bases. CDR3 residues: CASAYSSTDTQYF. For the CDR3, the DNA is TGTGCCAGCGCGTACAGCTCAACAGATACGCAGTATTTT.

The V and J genes are TRBV6-2 or TRBV6-3 and TRBJ1-3; D not resolved. The CDR3 loop spans 16 amino acids. The V gene's germline CDR1 is MNHEY and CDR2 SVGEGT. V gave up 2 bases and J gave up 2 bases, with 13 bases separating them. The CDR3 sequence is CASSYLQAMAGNTIYF. The CDR3 coding sequence is TGTGCCAGCAGTTACCTTCAGGCTATGGCTGGAAACACCATATATTTT.

V gene TRBV12-3 or TRBV12-4 combines with J gene TRBJ2-5, with D possibly matching TRBD1 (5 bases). The CDR3 contains 14 residues. Trimming shortened V by 4 bases and J by 5 bases, and 14 bases separated the two germline ends. The CDR3, as DNA: TGTGCCAGCAGTTCCAGGGAACGCGAGGAGACCCAGTACTTC. This encodes CASSSREREETQYF.

This clonotype was picked up many times. This rearrangement joins TRBV7-6 to TRBJ2-2; D is possibly TRBD1 (6 bases). V was shortened by 4 bases and J by 1 base, with 7 bases between the two germline ends. Germline values: CDR1 SGHVS, CDR2 FNYEAQ. The CDR3 loop spans 14 amino acids. CDR3 in DNA: TGTGCCAGCAGCTCCAGGGGGAACACCGGGGAGCTGTTTTTT. Its protein product is CASSSRGNTGELFF.

This clonotype was recorded many times. The chain is built from TRBV5-1 and TRBJ2-3; D is unclear. The CDR3 length is 14 residues. Trimming stripped 0 bases from V and 6 bases from J, with 11 bases between. In germline, CDR1 is SGHRS, CDR2 YFSETQ. In DNA, the CDR3 is TGCGCCAGCAGCTTGGCTCCGCCAACGGATACGCAGTATTTT. Its protein is CASSLAPPTDTQYF.

This clonotype was observed many times. The chain recombines TRBV12-3 or TRBV12-4 with TRBJ1-6; perhaps TRBD1 as D (6 bases). Trimming cost V 7 bases and J 7 bases, with 20 bases left between them. This CDR3 has 16 amino acids. The CDR3 nucleotides are TGTGCCAGCAAAGTAGGGGGGAGGGAGTTCAATTCACCCCTCCACTTT. Its protein product is CASKVGGREFNSPLHF.

This clonotype appeared many times. Compared with germline, one end of the junction differs, possibly owing to a read error. The chain is built from TRBV15 and TRBJ1-1; D remains unclear. The CDR3 runs 14 residues. Looked up from germline, CDR1 is LNHNV and CDR2 is YYDKDF (reference sequence). This CDR3 is CTTSRVRGGTEAFF. Here the CDR3 DNA reads TGTACCACCAGCAGAGTACGGGGAGGAACTGAAGCTTTCTTT.

Ten or more counts support this clonotype. The gene calls are TRBV20-1 and TRBJ2-3; 11 bases line up with TRBD1. The V gene end was trimmed by 3 bases and the J gene end by 6 bases; junction bases not matched to a gene: 8. Looked up from germline, CDR1 is DFQATT and CDR2 is SNEGSKA (reference sequence). This CDR3 is built from 15 residues. CDR3 amino acids: CSASLGQGALDTQYF. The CDR3, as DNA: TGCAGTGCTAGCCTTGGACAGGGGGCGTTGGATACGCAGTATTTT.

V is TRBV15 and J is TRBJ2-1, with 7 bases fitting TRBD2. CDR3 length: 15 residues. After removal of 0 bases from V and 8 bases from J, the junction contained 7 bases not matched to a gene. Germline values: CDR1 LNHNV, CDR2 YYDKDF (reference sequence). The CDR3 reads CATSREATSSYEQFF. The CDR3 DNA reads as TGTGCCACCAGCAGAGAGGCGACTAGCTCCTATGAGCAGTTCTTC.

With regard to this clonotype: Just one base apart from a much larger clone, this may be a read error. The conserved phenylalanine or tryptophan is not found at the CDR3 terminus, so this likely reflects a read error. V gene TRBV3-1 combines with J gene TRBJ2-7; maybe TRBD1 (6 bases). V lost 1 base and J 2 bases, leaving 12 bases between the germline ends. The CDR3 extends over 15 amino acids. Germline V gene sequence: CDR1 LGHDT, CDR2 YNNKEL (reference sequence). CDR3 protein: CASSQGIRGTYEQYS. CDR3 nucleotides: TGTGCCAGCAGCCAAGGGATCAGGGGAACCTACGAGCAGTACTCC.

V and J are TRBV2 and TRBJ1-6; 8 bases match TRBD1. Germline CDR1 reads SNHLY; CDR2 reads FYNNEI. The ends lost 4 bases at V and 6 bases at J; junction bases unmatched: 2. The CDR3 spans 14 residues. As DNA, the CDR3 is TGTGCCAGCAGTGGGACAGGGACTAATTCACCCCTCCACTTT. Translating gives CASSGTGTNSPLHF.